One T cell receptor beta chain is described in this entry. This sample stems from a study of blood T cell repertoires in COVID-19. This CDR3 has 17 amino acids. Trimming took 1 base from V and 4 from J, leaving 17 bases between them. Germline V gene sequence: CDR1 SGHTA, CDR2 FQGNSA. Clones were sequenced by immunoSEQ multiplex PCR, and TCRdb holds only the in-frame ones, with some missing. The sample records about 260,000 clones, 85% to 90% being singletons. What was sequenced was peripheral blood. V gene TRBV7-2 combines with J gene TRBJ2-4; D perhaps matches TRBD2 (6 bases). This receptor was obtained from a human donor in a cohort sampled during active COVID-19. Here the CDR3 reads CASSLVTWRDSKNIQYF. DNA for the CDR3: TGTGCCAGCAGCTTAGTGACGTGGAGGGACTCAAAAAACATTCAGTACTTC.